Listed below are T cell receptor beta chains from one sample, sequenced in a study of tumor-infiltrating lymphocytes in localized non-small cell lung cancer. Measured with immunoSEQ multiplex PCR; TCRdb has only the in-frame clones, and not every one. The sample lists about 18,000 clones, roughly two thirds occurring once. The source material was lung tumor tissue. Source of these receptors: a human donor with non-small cell lung cancer. Each CDR3 is given with its conserved first and last residue. The order of the fields is D gene, J gene, clone size, V gene, CDR3 DNA, CDR3 protein. The D gene is left open where the match is weak. Expanded clones are given a class, and other clones once, few, many or no size at all.

TRBD1,TRBJ2-5,once,TRBV6-5,TGTGCCAGCAGCCGGGACAGTCAAGAGACCCAGTACTTC,CASSRDSQETQYF
.,TRBJ1-1,few,TRBV6-5,TGTGCCAGCAGTTACGGCTGGGGAAATATGAACACTGAAGCTTTCTTT,CASSYGWGNMNTEAFF
TRBD2,TRBJ2-1,once,TRBV10-3,TGTGCCGTCTCTAGCGGGGTCTACAATGAGCAGTTCTTC,CAVSSGVYNEQFF
.,TRBJ1-5,few,TRBV30,TGTGCCTGGAGTGTAAAGCGGTCTGGTCAGCCCCAGCATTTT,CAWSVKRSGQPQHF
.,TRBJ2-5,.,TRBV6-5,TGTGCCAGCAGTTACTCGAGGGAGACCCAGTACTTC,CASSYSRETQYF
.,TRBJ1-6,few,TRBV6-5,TGTGCCAGCAGTTCGCTTAATTCACCCCTCCACTTT,CASSSLNSPLHF
TRBD1,TRBJ1-6,once,TRBV13,TGTGCCAGCAGTCAAGGGGCAGGGGGCATCCTTCGGGAGTCACCCCTCCACTTT,CASSQGAGGILRESPLHF
TRBD1,TRBJ1-5,.,TRBV4-2,TGTGCCAGCAGCCAAGAACGGACAGGGGATCAGCCCCAGCATTTT,CASSQERTGDQPQHF
TRBD1,TRBJ1-5,.,TRBV28,TGTGCCAGCAGAAGACGTGGACAGGGGCTAGGTCAGCCCCAGCATTTT,CASRRRGQGLGQPQHF
.,TRBJ2-7,few,TRBV27,TGTGCCAGCAGTTCCCTAGGGGACTACGAGCAGTACTTC,CASSSLGDYEQYF
TRBD2,TRBJ2-5,.,TRBV7-9,TGTGCCAGCACCATAGGATCCGGGGGGGCCGGGCGGGAGACCCAGTACTTC,CASTIGSGGAGRETQYF
.,TRBJ1-5,.,TRBV21-1,TGTGCCAGCAGCCTCGGGGACAGGGGGTCACGGGTCAGTCAGCCCCAGCATTTT,CASSLGDRGSRVSQPQHF
.,TRBJ2-1,.,TRBV7-2,TGTGCCAGCGGAGGAGCAGGGGCCTACAATGAGCAGTTCTTC,CASGGAGAYNEQFF
.,TRBJ1-3,few,TRBV7-6,TGTGCCAGCAGCCTCGGGACATTTGCTGGAAACACCATATATTTT,CASSLGTFAGNTIYF
TRBD2,TRBJ2-3,few,TRBV7-3,TGTGCCAGCAGCTTAAGCCTAGCGGGGGGTGGTGCGGGAGATACGCAGTATTTT,CASSLSLAGGGAGDTQYF
.,TRBJ2-5,few,TRBV7-3,TGTGCCAGCAGCACGGGGACAAGGAGGGGAGAGACCCAGTACTTC,CASSTGTRRGETQYF
.,TRBJ2-3,.,TRBV2,TGTGCCAGCAAAGCGTTATCGGGGTTCGGCACAGATACGCAGTATTTT,CASKALSGFGTDTQYF
.,TRBJ1-5,.,TRBV16,TGTGCCAGCAGCCGCGACGGAGATAGCAATCAGCCCCAGCATTTT,CASSRDGDSNQPQHF
.,TRBJ2-7,.,TRBV30,TGTGCCTATCAGAGCTCCTACGAGCAGTACTTC,CAYQSSYEQYF
.,TRBJ1-1,.,TRBV5-1,TGCGCCAGCAGCGGGCTACAGGGCGGAGGCACTGAAGCTTTCTTT,CASSGLQGGGTEAFF
TRBD2,TRBJ2-7,.,TRBV7-8,TGTGCCAGCAGCTCACTAGCGGGGGCCTACGAGCAGTACTTC,CASSSLAGAYEQYF
.,TRBJ1-1,once,TRBV29-1,TGCAGCGTTTATGGGGACGGCACTGAAGCTTTCTTT,CSVYGDGTEAFF
.,TRBJ2-1,once,TRBV14,TGTGCCAGCAGCCCTTGGACCCATAAGGAGCAGTTCTTC,CASSPWTHKEQFF
.,TRBJ2-7,.,TRBV25-1,TGTGCCAGCAGCGACCGATCGACGGCTTCCTACGAGCAGTACTTC,CASSDRSTASYEQYF
.,TRBJ1-5,.,TRBV2,TGTGCCAGCAATTTAGGGGGGCATAGCAATCAGCCCCAGCATTTT,CASNLGGHSNQPQHF
.,TRBJ2-5,few,TRBV6-1,TGTGCCAGCAGTCGGACAGAACAAGAGACCCAGTACTTC,CASSRTEQETQYF
.,TRBJ1-5,.,TRBV9,TGTGCCAGCAGCGTAGACTGGGGCAGCGCTCAGCCCCAGCATTTT,CASSVDWGSAQPQHF
TRBD2,TRBJ2-3,.,TRBV2,TGTGCCAGCAGTGATCAAGGACTAGCGGTGCATTTT,CASSDQGLAVHF
TRBD1,TRBJ1-1,.,TRBV6-1,TGTGCCAGCAGTGGGGGGGACAGGGCCACTGAAGCTTTCTTT,CASSGGDRATEAFF
TRBD1,TRBJ2-1,.,TRBV7-9,TGTGCCAGCAGCTTCGGGACAGGGGGGGATGAGCAGTTCTTC,CASSFGTGGDEQFF
TRBD1,TRBJ2-7,.,TRBV5-1,TGCGCCAGCAGCTCAAGGACAGGGGGACAACTTTACTCCTACGAGCAGTACTTC,CASSSRTGGQLYSYEQYF
.,TRBJ1-6,.,TRBV30,TGTGCCTGGATGGCGGGAAACAATTCACCCCTCCACTTT,CAWMAGNNSPLHF
TRBD1,TRBJ2-7,.,TRBV2,TGTGCCAGCAGGGAAGCCCGGGACAGGGGTTACGAGCAGTACTTC,CASREARDRGYEQYF
.,TRBJ2-7,.,TRBV6-9,TGTGCCAGCAGCCGGGACCGACCCTACGAGCAGTACTTC,CASSRDRPYEQYF
.,TRBJ2-3,few,TRBV30,TGTGCCCGATTAACTAGCACAGATACGCAGTATTTT,CARLTSTDTQYF
.,TRBJ2-3,.,TRBV2,TGTGCCAGCAGTGCTAGGCACGGGGCAGATACGCAGTATTTT,CASSARHGADTQYF
TRBD1,TRBJ1-1,.,TRBV7-9,TGTGCCAGCAGCTTAGCTCAGACAGGGATGAACACTGAAGCTTTCTTT,CASSLAQTGMNTEAFF
TRBD2,TRBJ2-1,.,TRBV9,TGTGCCAGCAGCGTACTAGCGGGAGGGCCGGATGAGCAGTTCTTC,CASSVLAGGPDEQFF
TRBD2,TRBJ2-4,once,TRBV10-3,TGTGCCATCAGTGAGTCGACTAGCGGGAGTCGGTCCAAAAACATTCAGTACTTC,CAISESTSGSRSKNIQYF
.,TRBJ1-1,.,TRBV11-1,TGTGCCTCCTCTAGGCAGTCCACTGAAGCTTTCTTT,CASSRQSTEAFF
TRBD2,TRBJ2-3,.,TRBV6-6,TGTGCCAGCAGTTCAGGACTAGCGGGGGGGCCAGATACGCAGTATTTT,CASSSGLAGGPDTQYF
.,TRBJ1-1,few,TRBV19,TGTGCCAGTAGTTATACGAACACTGAAGCTTTCTTT,CASSYTNTEAFF
.,TRBJ2-6,.,TRBV7-2,TGTGCCAGCAGCTTAGCGTGGGACAGGGCCAACGTCCTGACTTTC,CASSLAWDRANVLTF
TRBD2,TRBJ2-1,.,TRBV2,TGTGCCAGCTGGACTAGCGGGGCGATTGCGACTGAGCAGTTCTTC,CASWTSGAIATEQFF
TRBD2,TRBJ2-7,.,TRBV13,TGTGCCAGCAGCACGAGGAGTAGCGGGAGCTCCTACGAGCAGTACTTC,CASSTRSSGSSYEQYF
TRBD1,TRBJ2-7,.,TRBV9,TGTGCCAGCAGCCTGGGGACAGGGGGGGCCTACGAGCAGTACTTC,CASSLGTGGAYEQYF
TRBD2,TRBJ2-1,.,TRBV2,TGTGCCAGCAGTGACCAGCGGGAGGGTGCTGAGCAGTTCTTC,CASSDQREGAEQFF
.,TRBJ1-1,.,TRBV27,TGTGCCAGCAGTTTATCGGGACTAATCGGGGCCTCAGGGACTGAAGCTTTCTTT,CASSLSGLIGASGTEAFF
TRBD1,TRBJ1-1,.,TRBV15,TGTGCCACCAGCAGAGTCCCGGGACAGGGGTGGACTGAAGCTTTCTTT,CATSRVPGQGWTEAFF
TRBD2,TRBJ2-3,.,TRBV5-4,TGTGCCAGCAGCTTGTTGTGGGCGGGAGGTCGGACAGATACGCAGTATTTT,CASSLLWAGGRTDTQYF